This section outlines one TCR beta chain sequence together with its context. The antigen is undetermined. With 2 bases removed from V and 3 bases from J, the gap between germline ends came to 8 bases. The CDR3 covers 12 residues. CDR1 is GTSNPN, CDR2 SVGIG, per germline (reference sequence). MiXCR was run by TCRdb on the reads, yielding one entry per CDR3 protein. The sample contains over 250,000 distinct CDR3 sequences, about 26% of which appear only once. The sample originates from a study of T cell repertoires in cytomegalovirus infection. Study-level findings and limits: The study identified carriers of CMV plus the relevant HLA from cumulative public TCR beta family frequency. CMV-specific TCR beta clonotypes restricted by HLA-C were the ones dominating the ex vivo response.

The chain links TRBV30 to TRBJ2-7; possibly TRBD2 for D (7 bases). Sequenced material: PBMCs. This receptor was obtained from a human donor in good health (CMV status not recorded). Some clones in this sample may be carry-over from other donors' samples. The CDR3 is CAWSRGGYEQYF. CDR3 nucleotides: TGTGCCTGGAGTAGGGGGGGCTACGAGCAGTACTTC.